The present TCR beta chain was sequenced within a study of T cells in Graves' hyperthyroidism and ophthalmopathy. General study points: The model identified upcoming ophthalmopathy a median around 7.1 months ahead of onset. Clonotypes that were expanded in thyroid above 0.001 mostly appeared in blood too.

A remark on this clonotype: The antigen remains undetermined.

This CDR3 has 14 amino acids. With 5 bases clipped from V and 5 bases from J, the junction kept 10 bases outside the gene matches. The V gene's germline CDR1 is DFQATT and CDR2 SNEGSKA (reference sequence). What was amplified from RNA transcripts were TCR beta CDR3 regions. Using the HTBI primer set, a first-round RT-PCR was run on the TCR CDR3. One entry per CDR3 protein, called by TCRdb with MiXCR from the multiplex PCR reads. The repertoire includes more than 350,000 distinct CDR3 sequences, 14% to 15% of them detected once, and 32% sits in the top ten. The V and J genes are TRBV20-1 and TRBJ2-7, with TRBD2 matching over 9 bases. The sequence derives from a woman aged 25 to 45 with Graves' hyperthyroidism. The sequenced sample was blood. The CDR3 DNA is TGCAGTGCTGGACTCGCTAGCGGGAACCACGAGCAGTACTTC. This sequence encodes CSAGLASGNHEQYF.